Listed here is a single TCR beta chain. Trimming removed 5 bases from V and 4 bases from J, with 12 bases in between. This CDR3 has 14 residues. Looked up from germline, CDR1 is SEHNR and CDR2 is FQNEAQ (reference sequence). The sort gate was single viable CD3+CD4+CD8-CD45RO+ cells for memory CD4+ T cells. These data come from a study of memory CD4+ T cells and cytomegalovirus serostatus. This table comes from immunoSEQ multiplex PCR, and its TCRdb copy is limited to in-frame clones, with some not included. The sample holds 50,000 to 60,000 clones; around four fifths are singletons and the top ten take less than 2.5%.

The receptor was isolated from an adult in good health and CMV-seropositive. Sequencing was done on a sample of memory CD4+ T cells from blood. This chain joins TRBV7-9 and TRBJ2-1; D unresolved. The CDR3 protein is CASSPSTVYNEQFF. For the CDR3, the DNA is TGTGCCAGCAGCCCGAGTACAGTTTACAATGAGCAGTTCTTC. The full variable domain, in which reference TRBV7-9 and TRBJ2-1 provide the parts outside the CDR3, is DTGVSQNPRHKITKRGQNVTFRCDPISEHNRLYWYRQTLGQGPEFLTYFQNEAQLEKSRLLSDRFSAERPKGSFSTLEIQRTEQGDSAMYLCASSPSTVYNEQFFGPGTRLTVL.